The rows below give T cell receptor beta chains drawn from one sample of a study of blood T cell repertoires in COVID-19. Method: immunoSEQ multiplex PCR; TCRdb's copy keeps in-frame clones and lacks some. The profile shows 140,000 to 150,000 clones, roughly 91% of them singletons. Material: peripheral blood. The receptor source for this set is a man in his sixties with active or convalescent COVID-19. The CDR3 runs from the conserved cysteine through the conserved F or W. Fields, in order: D gene, CDR3 length, V gene, clone size, J gene, CDR3 protein, CDR3 DNA. The D gene is left open where the match is weak. Only part of the rows carry a size: once, few, many, or a class if the clone is expanded.

TRBD1	13	TRBV12-3/TRBV12-4	-	TRBJ1-1	CASSYRDRVTAFF	TGTGCCAGCAGTTACCGGGACAGGGTTACAGCTTTCTTT
TRBD1	13	TRBV7-6	-	TRBJ1-1	CASSSNRGAEAFF	TGTGCCAGCAGCTCTAACAGGGGCGCTGAAGCTTTCTTT
TRBD1	15	TRBV7-2	-	TRBJ2-7	CASSLSGQGIGEQYF	TGTGCCAGCAGCTTATCCGGACAGGGTATCGGAGAGCAGTACTTC
TRBD1	17	TRBV24-1	-	TRBJ2-3	CATSDPTGAYRTDTQYF	TGTGCCACCAGTGATCCTACAGGGGCCTATCGCACAGATACGCAGTATTTT
TRBD1	14	TRBV30	-	TRBJ2-1	CAWSGGQVSSEQFF	TGTGCCTGGAGTGGTGGACAGGTGTCGAGTGAGCAGTTCTTC
TRBD2	13	TRBV24-1	-	TRBJ2-3	CATGEGGTDTQYF	TGTGCCACCGGGGAGGGAGGCACAGATACGCAGTATTTT
-	11	TRBV6-2/TRBV6-3	once	TRBJ2-5	CASSQLETQYF	TGTGCCAGCAGTCAACTGGAGACCCAGTACTTC
-	17	TRBV13	-	TRBJ2-4	CASSPPPAEVVSGVQYF	TGTGCCAGCAGCCCCCCCCCAGCGGAAGTAGTCTCGGGCGTTCAGTACTTC
TRBD1	13	TRBV19	-	TRBJ1-5	CASSMDRDQPQHF	TGTGCCAGTAGTATGGACAGGGATCAGCCCCAGCATTTT
TRBD2	16	TRBV7-2	-	TRBJ2-7	CASSLDLAGHSYEQYF	TGTGCCAGCAGCTTAGACCTAGCGGGACACTCCTACGAGCAGTACTTC
TRBD1	12	TRBV28	-	TRBJ1-1	CATLQGEAEAFF	TGTGCCACCCTACAGGGGGAGGCTGAAGCTTTCTTT
TRBD1	12	TRBV12-3/TRBV12-4	-	TRBJ1-3	CATRQGLDTIYF	TGTGCCACCCGACAGGGTTTAGACACCATATATTTT
TRBD1	12	TRBV15	-	TRBJ1-1	CATSRAGTEAFF	TGTGCCACCAGCAGAGCCGGGACAGAGGCTTTCTTT
-	16	TRBV7-5	-	TRBJ1-1	CARSSLPGLKNTEAFF	TGTGCCAGAAGCTCCCTACCGGGACTTAAGAACACTGAAGCTTTCTTT
-	11	TRBV12-3/TRBV12-4	-	TRBJ1-2	CASSFGQGYTF	TGTGCCAGCAGTTTTGGACAGGGCTACACCTTC
TRBD2	14	TRBV9	-	TRBJ2-5	CASSVAGGPETQYF	TGTGCCAGCAGCGTAGCGGGAGGGCCAGAGACCCAGTACTTC
-	14	TRBV30	-	TRBJ2-1	CACTNNGGLNEQFF	TGTGCCTGCACGAACAATGGGGGGTTGAATGAGCAGTTCTTC
-	14	TRBV5-6	-	TRBJ2-3	CASSPFAGSDTQYF	TGTGCCAGCAGCCCCTTTGCGGGATCAGATACGCAGTATTTT
-	13	TRBV3-1/TRBV3-2	-	TRBJ1-1	CASSQGPYTEAFF	TGTGCCAGCAGCCAAGGGCCCTACACTGAAGCTTTCTTT
TRBD1	13	TRBV7-2	-	TRBJ1-2	CASGTGRGYGYTF	TGTGCCAGCGGGACAGGCCGGGGCTATGGCTACACCTTC
TRBD2	16	TRBV5-6	few	TRBJ2-2	CASSRTGTSRTGELFF	TGTGCCAGCAGCCGGACCGGGACTAGCAGGACCGGGGAGCTGTTTTTT
-	12	TRBV5-1	-	TRBJ2-1	CASNTAYNEQFF	TGCGCCAGCAATACAGCATACAATGAGCAGTTCTTC
-	16	TRBV4-1	-	TRBJ1-1	CASSQVGGLGKTEAFF	TGCGCCAGCAGCCAAGTGGGGGGTCTGGGAAAGACTGAAGCTTTCTTT
TRBD1	14	TRBV27	-	TRBJ1-1	CASSPFRDSSEAFF	TGTGCCAGCAGTCCGTTCCGGGACAGCTCTGAAGCTTTCTTT
TRBD1	16	TRBV6-6	-	TRBJ1-1	CASSRGQGAWNTEAFF	TGTGCCAGCAGTCGAGGCCAGGGGGCCTGGAACACTGAAGCTTTCTTT
-	12	TRBV6-5	-	TRBJ1-1	CASRAGRGEAFF	TGTGCCAGCAGGGCGGGAAGGGGTGAAGCTTTCTTT
-	17	TRBV15	-	TRBJ2-7	CATSRDRGPWSSYEQYF	TGTGCCACCAGCAGAGATAGAGGGCCCTGGAGCTCCTACGAGCAGTACTTC
-	16	TRBV5-1	-	TRBJ1-3	CASSLQQVIAGNTIYF	TGCGCCAGCAGCTTACAGCAGGTTATCGCTGGAAACACCATATATTTT
-	13	TRBV29-1	-	TRBJ1-2	CSVEADTNYGYTF	TGCAGCGTTGAAGCGGACACTAACTATGGCTACACCTTC
TRBD2	14	TRBV15	-	TRBJ2-1	CATSSYRGGDEQFF	TGTGCCACCAGCTCCTACCGGGGGGGGGATGAGCAGTTCTTC
-	14	TRBV21-1	-	TRBJ1-1	CASSIGVRGTEAFF	TGTGCCAGCAGCATAGGGGTTCGTGGCACTGAAGCTTTCTTT
-	16	TRBV28	-	TRBJ1-4	CASSLGTEAMNEKLFF	TGTGCCAGCAGTTTAGGAACAGAAGCCATGAATGAAAAACTGTTTTTT
TRBD1	15	TRBV25-1	-	TRBJ1-4	CASSEYRGAEEKLFF	TGTGCCAGCAGTGAGTACAGGGGCGCTGAGGAAAAACTGTTTTTT
-	15	TRBV18	-	TRBJ2-1	CASSPGGGGYNEQFF	TGTGCCAGCTCACCAGGAGGGGGCGGGTACAATGAGCAGTTCTTC
-	15	TRBV6-2/TRBV6-3	-	TRBJ1-1	CASSTSAAAGTEAFF	TGTGCCAGCAGTACATCAGCTGCCGCGGGCACTGAAGCTTTCTTT
TRBD2	16	TRBV9	-	TRBJ2-5	CASSERTSGGQETQYF	TGTGCCAGCAGCGAACGGACTAGCGGGGGCCAAGAGACCCAGTACTTC
TRBD1	15	TRBV28	-	TRBJ2-2	CASSRNRGITGELFF	TGTGCCAGCAGCAGAAACAGGGGGATCACCGGGGAGCTGTTTTTT
-	13	TRBV29-1	-	TRBJ1-1	CSVDRGLNTEAFF	TGCAGCGTTGACAGGGGTCTGAACACTGAAGCTTTCTTT
TRBD1	13	TRBV6-5	-	TRBJ1-6	CASTPGQGGAGHF	TGTGCCAGCACTCCGGGACAGGGCGGTGCAGGGCACTTT
-	12	TRBV9	-	TRBJ2-3	CASGGNGDTQYF	TGTGCCAGCGGGGGGAATGGAGATACGCAGTATTTT
TRBD2	12	TRBV7-9	-	TRBJ2-7	CASSLLSGEEYF	TGTGCCAGCAGCTTGCTAAGCGGGGAGGAGTACTTC
-	16	TRBV28	-	TRBJ2-7	CASSSARAGRSYEQYF	TGTGCCAGCAGCTCCGCGAGGGCAGGGAGGTCCTACGAGCAGTACTTC
-	15	TRBV28	-	TRBJ1-5	CASISPVGINQPQHF	TGTGCCAGCATTAGCCCGGTTGGAATTAATCAGCCCCAGCATTTT
-	14	TRBV2	-	TRBJ2-2	CASSVGRKDGELFF	TGTGCCAGCAGTGTGGGCAGGAAGGACGGGGAGCTGTTTTTT
-	13	TRBV27	-	TRBJ2-5	CASSHRGGETQYF	TGTGCCAGCAGTCACAGGGGGGGGGAGACCCAGTACTTC
TRBD2	15	TRBV6-5	-	TRBJ2-2	CASRPGLADTGELFF	TGTGCCAGCAGACCGGGACTAGCGGACACCGGGGAGCTGTTTTTT
-	15	TRBV18	-	TRBJ1-6	CASSPQPTGDSPLHF	TGTGCCAGCTCACCGCAACCCACGGGGGATTCACCCCTCCACTTT